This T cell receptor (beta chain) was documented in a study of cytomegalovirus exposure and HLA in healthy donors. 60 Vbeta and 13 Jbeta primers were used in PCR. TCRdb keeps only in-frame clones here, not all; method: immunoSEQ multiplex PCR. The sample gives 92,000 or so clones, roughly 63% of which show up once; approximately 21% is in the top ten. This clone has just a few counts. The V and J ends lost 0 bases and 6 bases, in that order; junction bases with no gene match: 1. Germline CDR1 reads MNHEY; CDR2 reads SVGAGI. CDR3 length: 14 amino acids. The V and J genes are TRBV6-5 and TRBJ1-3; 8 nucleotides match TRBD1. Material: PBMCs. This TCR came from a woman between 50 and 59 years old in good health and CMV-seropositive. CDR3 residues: CASSYSTGVNTIYF. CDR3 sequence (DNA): TGTGCCAGCAGTTACTCGACAGGGGTAAACACCATATATTTT.